Below, 17 T cell receptor beta chains from the same sample are listed, as sequenced in a study of blood T cell repertoires in COVID-19. Profiled with immunoSEQ multiplex PCR; TCRdb holds only in-frame clones, not every one. The sample records about 110,000 clones, 71% being singletons. Sequencing was performed on peripheral blood. The receptors come from a woman between 35 and 50 years old with acute or convalescent COVID-19.

The chain has TRBV2 and TRBJ2-5; D perhaps matches TRBD2 (6 bases). V was pared by 8 bases and J by 0 bases, with 10 bases between. The CDR3 is 13 residues long. Germline V lookup: CDR1 SNHLY, CDR2 FYNNEI. The CDR3 is CASAGLYQETQYF. For the CDR3, the DNA is TGTGCCAGCGCGGGATTATACCAAGAGACCCAGTACTTC.

The V and J genes are TRBV6-2 or TRBV6-3 and TRBJ1-1, with D uncertain. CDR1 MNHEY and CDR2 SVGEGT come from the germline V gene. V gave up 4 bases and J gave up 2 bases, with 5 bases separating them. This CDR3 contains 12 residues. CDR3 protein: CASSSRNTEAFF. As DNA, the CDR3 is TGTGCCAGCAGTTCGCGTAACACTGAAGCTTTCTTT.

This chain links TRBV19 with TRBJ2-1, with TRBD1 as a possible D gene (6 bases). The V gene's germline CDR1 is LNHDA and CDR2 SQIVND (reference sequence). There are 14 residues in the CDR3. V was cut by 10 bases and J by 1 base, with 14 bases left in between. The CDR3 spells CATTTGYSYNEQFF. The CDR3 DNA follows: TGTGCCACAACGACAGGATATTCCTACAATGAGCAGTTCTTC.

The chain links TRBV28 to TRBJ2-1; 8 nucleotides agree with TRBD2. Germline V gene sequence: CDR1 MDHEN, CDR2 SYDVKM. This CDR3 region has 17 residues. The V segment lost 4 bases and the J segment 4 bases; nucleotides outside the gene matches: 12. CDR3 nucleotide sequence: TGTGCCAGCAGTTCCTTCGGGGGGGAAGGGGGTTACAATGAGCAGTTCTTC. Translation: CASSSFGGEGGYNEQFF.

This clone was recorded at least ten times. This rearrangement joins TRBV4-2 to TRBJ2-2; TRBD1 matches at 11 bases. Germline V gene sequence: CDR1 LGHNA, CDR2 YNFKEQ. The CDR3 contains 15 residues. The V and J ends lost 1 base and 6 bases, in that order; junction bases with no gene match: 1. The CDR3 DNA sequence: TGTGCCAGCAGCCAAGTGGGACAGGGGGCCGGGGAGCTGTTTTTT. It codes for CASSQVGQGAGELFF.

This clone was counted a few times. The rearrangement links TRBV6-1 to TRBJ2-7; 8 nucleotides agree with TRBD1. Germline values: CDR1 MNHNS, CDR2 SASEGT. Trimming cost V 3 bases and J 3 bases; bases outside gene matches: 1. This CDR3 contains 13 residues. The CDR3 region is CASSEGQDYEQYF. The DNA for the CDR3 is TGTGCCAGCAGTGAGGGACAGGACTACGAGCAGTACTTC.

V gene TRBV3-1 (or the pseudogene TRBV3-2) combines with J gene TRBJ2-6; 7 positions agree with TRBD1. The J segment lost 2 bases and the V segment lost 1 base, leaving 2 bases of the junction unmatched. CDR1 LGHDT and CDR2 YNNKEL come from the germline V gene (reference sequence). The CDR3 loop spans 16 amino acids. CDR3 protein: CASSQVGGAGANVLTF. The CDR3 DNA follows: TGTGCCAGCAGCCAAGTAGGGGGCGCTGGGGCCAACGTCCTGACTTTC.

This clone was observed a few times. The CDR3 loop is CASRTGGTGELFF. CDR3 in DNA: TGTGCCAGTAGGACAGGGGGGACCGGGGAGCTGTTTTTT. This chain uses TRBV19 with TRBJ2-2, with TRBD1 matching 9 bases. In germline, CDR1 is LNHDA, CDR2 SQIVND (reference sequence). V gave up 6 bases and J gave up 5 bases; unmatched junction bases: 1. CDR3 length equals 13 residues.

The chain combines TRBV28 with TRBJ2-3; TRBD1 matches 7 bases. Germline loops: CDR1 MDHEN, CDR2 SYDVKM. The trim removed 8 bases at V and 4 bases at J, leaving 9 bases unmatched. The CDR3 is 14 residues long. The CDR3 bases are TGTGCCAGCGCCAGACAGGGCCTCCCAGATACGCAGTATTTT. Protein product: CASARQGLPDTQYF.

The chain links TRBV7-9 to TRBJ2-1, with TRBD2 matching 11 bases. Germline V gene data show CDR1 as SEHNR and CDR2 as FQNEAQ (reference sequence). This CDR3 is built from 18 residues. Trimming at V came to 4 bases and at J to 4 bases, leaving 12 bases not matched to a gene. The CDR3 protein is CASSSSLAGGGRYNEQFF. The CDR3 DNA follows: TGTGCCAGCAGCTCGTCTCTAGCGGGGGGCGGTCGGTACAATGAGCAGTTCTTC.

V gene TRBV2 combines with J gene TRBJ2-7, with 8 positions matching TRBD2. CDR3 length equals 15 residues. Germline loops: CDR1 SNHLY, CDR2 FYNNEI. Trimming removed 2 bases from V and 2 bases from J; junction bases left unmatched: 5. This CDR3 reads CASSERSGGPYEQYF. As DNA, the CDR3 is TGTGCCAGCAGTGAAAGGAGCGGGGGACCCTACGAGCAGTACTTC.

The V call is TRBV5-1, the J call TRBJ2-5; 10 bases are a match to TRBD2. The CDR3 totals 15 residues. CDR1 is SGHRS, CDR2 YFSETQ, per germline. V dropped 7 bases and J dropped 3; count of bases not matched to a gene: 9. The CDR3: CASGWSSGGEETQYF. In nucleotides, the CDR3 is TGCGCCAGCGGCTGGTCCAGCGGGGGGGAAGAGACCCAGTACTTC.

This chain links TRBV6-1 with TRBJ2-7; 8 nucleotides agree with TRBD1. The CDR3 loop spans 14 amino acids. Trimming cost V 3 bases and J 3 bases; bases outside gene matches: 4. Germline V gene sequence: CDR1 MNHNS, CDR2 SASEGT. CDR3: CASSDGTGRYEQYF. The CDR3 bases are TGTGCCAGCAGTGACGGGACAGGTCGCTACGAGCAGTACTTC.

This chain uses TRBV5-1 with TRBJ2-7, with 10 bases identical to TRBD2. Trimming cost V 4 bases and J 3 bases; bases outside gene matches: 7. Germline CDR1 reads SGHRS; CDR2 reads YFSETQ. CDR3 length: 15 residues. CDR3 sequence (DNA): TGCGCCAGCAGCAAGACTAGCGGGTTAATCTACGAGCAGTACTTC. The encoded protein is CASSKTSGLIYEQYF.

This clone showed up just once. V is TRBV30 and J is TRBJ2-3, with 10 bases matching TRBD1. Looked up from germline, CDR1 is GTSNPN and CDR2 is SVGIG (reference sequence). This CDR3 has 14 residues. V shed 1 base and J 5 bases; nucleotides not matched to a gene: 3. The CDR3 DNA reads as TGTGCCTGGAGTGGAGGACAGGGGGAAGATACGCAGTATTTT. It codes for CAWSGGQGEDTQYF.

This clone was found once. The CDR3 protein is CASTRGGSGGLDTGELFF. The CDR3 bases are TGTGCCAGCACCCGAGGGGGTAGCGGGGGGTTGGACACCGGGGAGCTGTTTTTT. The chain employs TRBV9 and TRBJ2-2; the match to TRBD2 covers 10 bases. The length of the CDR3 is 18 residues. Trimming took 6 bases from V and 3 from J; bases not matched to a gene: 14. The germline CDR1 and CDR2 sequences are SGDLS and YYNGEE.

The CDR3 reads CASSQTLGDRYSPLHF. In nucleotides, the CDR3 is TGCGCCAGCAGCCAAACATTGGGGGACAGGTATTCACCCCTCCACTTT. The chain joins TRBV4-3 to TRBJ1-6, with 8 bases identical to TRBD1. J gave up 8 bases and V 2 bases, and 8 bases lay outside the gene matches. Looked up from germline, CDR1 is LGHNA and CDR2 is YSLEER. The CDR3 sequence is 16 residues long.